Sequencing of this T cell receptor (beta chain) was carried out in a study of OX40 agonist ivuxolimab in advanced cancers. Overall study: Patients receiving dose escalation had hepatocellular carcinoma, melanoma, renal cell or head and neck cancer. Males comprised around 80% of the group, whose mean age was around 62 years (range roughly 20 to 85).

Study conclusions and caveats: In a subset of nonresponders, normalized T-cell clonal expansion was also low. There were, on average, more expanded clones in CD8+ T cells than in CD4+.

Profiled with immunoSEQ multiplex PCR; TCRdb holds only in-frame clones, not every one. The sample includes 80,000 or so clones, approximately 89% of them seen just once. Regarding this clone: Its antigen is unidentified.

The CDR3 runs to 11 residues. V was pared by 0 bases and J by 13 bases, with 12 bases between. Germline CDR1 reads DFQATT; CDR2 reads SNEGSKA (reference sequence). Specimen: CD4+ or CD8+ T cells sorted from blood, collected in a trial of the OX40 agonist ivuxolimab. The source is an adult with an advanced solid tumor such as melanoma, head and neck, liver or kidney cancer. This chain uses TRBV20-1 with TRBJ2-5; perhaps TRBD1 as D (5 bases). CDR3 in amino acids: CSARDGAIRYF. The CDR3 DNA reads TGCAGTGCTAGAGATGGGGCTATTAGGTACTTC.